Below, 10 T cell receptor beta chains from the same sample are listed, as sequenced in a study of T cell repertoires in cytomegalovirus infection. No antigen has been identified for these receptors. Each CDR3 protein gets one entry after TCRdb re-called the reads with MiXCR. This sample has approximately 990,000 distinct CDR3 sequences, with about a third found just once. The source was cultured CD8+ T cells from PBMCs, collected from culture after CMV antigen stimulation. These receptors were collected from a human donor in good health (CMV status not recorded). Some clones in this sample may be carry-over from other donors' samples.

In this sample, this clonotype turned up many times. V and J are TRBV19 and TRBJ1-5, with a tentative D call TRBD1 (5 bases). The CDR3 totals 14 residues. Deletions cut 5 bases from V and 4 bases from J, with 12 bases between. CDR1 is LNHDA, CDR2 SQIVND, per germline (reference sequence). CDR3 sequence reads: CASSPGPYNQPQHF. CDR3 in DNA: TGTGCCAGTAGTCCAGGGCCCTATAATCAGCCCCAGCATTTT.

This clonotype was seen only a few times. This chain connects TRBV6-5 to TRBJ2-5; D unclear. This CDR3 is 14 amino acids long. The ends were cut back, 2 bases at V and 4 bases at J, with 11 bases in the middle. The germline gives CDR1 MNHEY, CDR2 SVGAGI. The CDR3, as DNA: TGTGCCAGCAGTTACAGGCTAGTCAGAGAGACCCAGTACTTC. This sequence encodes CASSYRLVRETQYF.

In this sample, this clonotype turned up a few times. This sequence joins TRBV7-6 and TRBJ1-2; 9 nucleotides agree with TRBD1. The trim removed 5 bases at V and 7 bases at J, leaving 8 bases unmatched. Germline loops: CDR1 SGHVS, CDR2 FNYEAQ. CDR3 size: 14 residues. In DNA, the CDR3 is TGTGCCAGCAGCCTTCCCGGGACAGGGTTTGGCTACACCTTC. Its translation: CASSLPGTGFGYTF. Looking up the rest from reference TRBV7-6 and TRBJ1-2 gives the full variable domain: GAGVSQSPRYKVTKRGQDVALRCDPISGHVSLYWYRQALGQGPEFLTYFNYEAQQDKSGLPNDRFSAERPEGSISTLTIQRTEQRDSAMYRCASSLPGTGFGYTFGSGTRLTVV.

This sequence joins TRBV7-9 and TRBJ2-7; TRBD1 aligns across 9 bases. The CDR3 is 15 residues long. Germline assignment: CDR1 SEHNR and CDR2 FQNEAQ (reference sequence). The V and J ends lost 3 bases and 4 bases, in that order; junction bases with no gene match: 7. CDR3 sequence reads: CASSLPGTGIYEQYV. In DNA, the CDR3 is TGTGCCAGCAGCTTGCCCGGGACAGGGATATACGAGCAGTACGTC.

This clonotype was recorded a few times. CDR3: CASSFRAYGNQPQHF. The CDR3 DNA reads TGTGCCAGCAGTTTCCGGGCTTACGGCAATCAGCCCCAGCATTTT. The chain has TRBV28 and TRBJ1-5, with unresolved D. The germline CDR1 and CDR2 sequences are MDHEN and SYDVKM. V lost 3 bases and J 2 bases, leaving 11 bases between the germline ends. The CDR3 is 15 residues long.

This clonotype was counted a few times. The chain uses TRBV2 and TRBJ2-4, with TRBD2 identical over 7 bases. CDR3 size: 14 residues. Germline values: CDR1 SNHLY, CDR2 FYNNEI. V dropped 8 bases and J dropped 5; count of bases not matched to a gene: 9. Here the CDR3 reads CASRSGGLENIQYF. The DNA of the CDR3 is TGTGCCAGCCGATCGGGGGGTCTTGAAAACATTCAGTACTTC.

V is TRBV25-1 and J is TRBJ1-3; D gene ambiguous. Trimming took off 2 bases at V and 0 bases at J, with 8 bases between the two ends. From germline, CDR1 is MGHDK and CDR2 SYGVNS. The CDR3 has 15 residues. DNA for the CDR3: TGTGCCAGCAGTGAAGCCATAAACTCTGGAAACACCATATATTTT. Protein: CASSEAINSGNTIYF. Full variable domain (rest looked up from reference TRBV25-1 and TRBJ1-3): EADIYQTPRYLVIGTGKKITLECSQTMGHDKMYWYQQDPGMELHLIHYSYGVNSTEKGDLSSESTVSRIRTEHFPLTLESARPSHTSQYLCASSEAINSGNTIYFGEGSWLTVV.

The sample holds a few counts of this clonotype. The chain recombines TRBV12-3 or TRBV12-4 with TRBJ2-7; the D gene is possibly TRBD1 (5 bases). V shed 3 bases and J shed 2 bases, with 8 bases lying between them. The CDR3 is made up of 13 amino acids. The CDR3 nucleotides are TGTGCCAGCAGTTTTGCAGGGCCCTACGAGCAGTACTTC. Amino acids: CASSFAGPYEQYF.

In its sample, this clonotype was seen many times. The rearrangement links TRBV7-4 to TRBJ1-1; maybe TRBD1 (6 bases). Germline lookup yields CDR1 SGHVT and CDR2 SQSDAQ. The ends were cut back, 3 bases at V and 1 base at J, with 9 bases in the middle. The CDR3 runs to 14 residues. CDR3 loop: CASSFQGTNTEAFF. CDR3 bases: TGTGCCAGCAGCTTCCAGGGGACGAACACTGAAGCTTTCTTT. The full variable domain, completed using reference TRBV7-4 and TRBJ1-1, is GAGVSQSPRYKVAKRGRDVALRCDSISGHVTLYWYRQTLGQGSEVLTYSQSDAQRDKSGRPSGRFSAERPERSVSTLKIQRTEQGDSAVYLCASSFQGTNTEAFFGQGTRLTVV.

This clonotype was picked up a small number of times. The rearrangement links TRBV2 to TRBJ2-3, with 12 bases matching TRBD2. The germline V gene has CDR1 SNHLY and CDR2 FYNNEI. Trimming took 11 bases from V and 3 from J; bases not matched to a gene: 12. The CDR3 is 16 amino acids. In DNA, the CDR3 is TGTGCCCCGAGGCCTAGCGGGGGGGGAGAAACAGATACGCAGTATTTT. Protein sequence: CAPRPSGGGETDTQYF.